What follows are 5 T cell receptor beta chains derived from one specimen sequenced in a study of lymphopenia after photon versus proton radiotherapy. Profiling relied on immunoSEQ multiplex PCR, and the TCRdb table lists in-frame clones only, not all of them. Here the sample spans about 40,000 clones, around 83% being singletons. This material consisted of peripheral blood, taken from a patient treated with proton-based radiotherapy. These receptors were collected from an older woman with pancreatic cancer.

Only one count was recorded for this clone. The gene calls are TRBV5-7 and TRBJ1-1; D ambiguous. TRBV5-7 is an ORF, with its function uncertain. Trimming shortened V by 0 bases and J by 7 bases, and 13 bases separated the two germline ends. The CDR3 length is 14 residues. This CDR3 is CASSLADSIYEAFF. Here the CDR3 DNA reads TGTGCCAGCAGCTTGGCCGATAGCATATATGAAGCTTTCTTT.

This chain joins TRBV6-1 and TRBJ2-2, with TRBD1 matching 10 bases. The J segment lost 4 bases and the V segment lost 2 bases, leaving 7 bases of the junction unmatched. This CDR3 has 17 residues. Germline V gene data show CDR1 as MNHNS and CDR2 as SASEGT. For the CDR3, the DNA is TGTGCCAGCAGTGAATGGGCCGGGACAGGGGTCACCGGGGAGCTGTTTTTT. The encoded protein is CASSEWAGTGVTGELFF.

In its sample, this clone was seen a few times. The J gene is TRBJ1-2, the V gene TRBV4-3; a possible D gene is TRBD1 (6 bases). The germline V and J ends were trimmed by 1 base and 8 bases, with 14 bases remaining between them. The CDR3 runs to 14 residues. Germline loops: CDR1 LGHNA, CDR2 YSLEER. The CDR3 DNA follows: TGCGCCAGCAGCCAAGGGATAGGGGGTGAAGGCTACACCTTC. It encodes CASSQGIGGEGYTF.

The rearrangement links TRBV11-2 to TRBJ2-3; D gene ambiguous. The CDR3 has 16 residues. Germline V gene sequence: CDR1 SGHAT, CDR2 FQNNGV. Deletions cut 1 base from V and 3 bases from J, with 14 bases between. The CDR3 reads CASSLVGSSITDTQYF. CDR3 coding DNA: TGTGCCAGCAGCTTAGTAGGATCGTCAATTACAGATACGCAGTATTTT.

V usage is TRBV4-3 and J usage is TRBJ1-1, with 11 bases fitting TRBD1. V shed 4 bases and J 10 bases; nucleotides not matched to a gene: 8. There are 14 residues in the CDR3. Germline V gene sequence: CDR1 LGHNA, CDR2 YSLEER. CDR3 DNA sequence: TGCGCCAGCAGCCGGTACGGACAGGGGGCGACAGCTTTCTTT. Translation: CASSRYGQGATAFF.